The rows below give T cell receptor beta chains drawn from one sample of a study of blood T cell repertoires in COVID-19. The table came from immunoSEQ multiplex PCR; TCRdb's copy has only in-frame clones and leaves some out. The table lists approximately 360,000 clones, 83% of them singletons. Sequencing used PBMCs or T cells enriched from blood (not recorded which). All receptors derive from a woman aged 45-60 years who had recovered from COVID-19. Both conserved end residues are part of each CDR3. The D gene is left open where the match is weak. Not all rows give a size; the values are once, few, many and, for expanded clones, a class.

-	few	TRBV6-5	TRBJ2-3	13	TGTGCCAGCAGGCCCCAGGGGACAGATACGCAGTATTTT	CASRPQGTDTQYF
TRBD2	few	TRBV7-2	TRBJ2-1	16	TGTGCCAGCAGCTTAGCGGTCGGGGGGGCATACAATGAGCAGTTCTTC	CASSLAVGGAYNEQFF
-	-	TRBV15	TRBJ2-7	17	TGTGCCACCAGCAGATTCCGCGGCGGGACAGTCACCTACGAGCAGTACTTC	CATSRFRGGTVTYEQYF
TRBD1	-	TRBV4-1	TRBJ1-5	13	TGCGCCAGCAGCCAACGACAGGGTCAGCCCCAGCATTTT	CASSQRQGQPQHF
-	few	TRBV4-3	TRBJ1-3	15	TGCGCCAGCAGCCGAGTGCAGGGCTCTGGAAACACCATATATTTT	CASSRVQGSGNTIYF
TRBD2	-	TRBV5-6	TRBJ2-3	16	TGTGCCAGCAGCTTGCTCGGGAGGGTTAGCACAGATACGCAGTATTTT	CASSLLGRVSTDTQYF
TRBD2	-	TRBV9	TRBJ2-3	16	TGTGCCAGCAGCGGCCTAGCGGGAGTTAGTGGAGATACGCAGTATTTT	CASSGLAGVSGDTQYF
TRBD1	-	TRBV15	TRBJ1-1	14	TGTGCCACCAGCAGCGTTGGACAGGGCACTGAAGCTTTCTTT	CATSSVGQGTEAFF
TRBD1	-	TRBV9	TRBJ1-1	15	TGTGCCAGCAGCGCCTCCGGGACAGGGAAAACTGAAGCTTTCTTT	CASSASGTGKTEAFF
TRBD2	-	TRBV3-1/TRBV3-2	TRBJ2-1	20	TGTGCCAGCAGCCAAGTCCCGAGGGGAGCGGGAGGGCGCTCCTACAATGAGCAGTTCTTC	CASSQVPRGAGGRSYNEQFF
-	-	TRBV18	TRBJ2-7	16	TGTGCCAGCTCACCAACCCCAGGGGTGAGGTTCTACGAGCAGTACTTC	CASSPTPGVRFYEQYF
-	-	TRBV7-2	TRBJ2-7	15	TGTGCCAGCAGCTTAATCGGGAGTGGGTCCTACGAGCAGTACTTC	CASSLIGSGSYEQYF
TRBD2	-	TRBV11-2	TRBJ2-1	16	TGTGCCAGCAGCCCGGCCCTACTAGCGGGAGGGAATGAGCAGTTCTTC	CASSPALLAGGNEQFF
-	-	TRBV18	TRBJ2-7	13	TGTGCCAGCTCACCACCCGGCCCAGCGGAGCAGTACTTC	CASSPPGPAEQYF
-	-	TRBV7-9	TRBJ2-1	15	TGTGCCAGCAGCTTACCCAGGGCCCCCTACAATGAGCAGTTCTTC	CASSLPRAPYNEQFF
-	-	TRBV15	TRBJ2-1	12	TGTGCCACCAGCAGGGGAGGAGGAGAGCAGTTCTTC	CATSRGGGEQFF
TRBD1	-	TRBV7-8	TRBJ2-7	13	TGTGCCAGCAGCTTAGGGGGACAGGGCGAGCAGTACTTC	CASSLGGQGEQYF
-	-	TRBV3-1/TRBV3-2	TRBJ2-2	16	TGTGCCAGCAGCCAAGATACAGAAGAAAACACCGGGGAGCTGTTTTTT	CASSQDTEENTGELFF
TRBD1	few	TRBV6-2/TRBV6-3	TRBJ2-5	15	TGTGCCAGCAGTTCCCACAGGGGGCGAGGAGAGACCCAGTACTTC	CASSSHRGRGETQYF
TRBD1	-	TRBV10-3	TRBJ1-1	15	TGTGCCATCAGCTCACAGACAGGGCTGAACACTGAAGCTTTCTTT	CAISSQTGLNTEAFF
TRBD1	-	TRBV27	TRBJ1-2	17	TGTGCCAGCAGTTTATGGGCAGGGGGAGAGGCCCACTATGGCTACACCTTC	CASSLWAGGEAHYGYTF
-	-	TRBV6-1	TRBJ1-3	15	TGTGCCAGCAGTGAATCGCAGGGCTCTGGAAACACCATATATTTT	CASSESQGSGNTIYF
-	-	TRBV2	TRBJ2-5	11	TGTGCCAGCAGTGAGTCCGGGACCCAGTACTTC	CASSESGTQYF
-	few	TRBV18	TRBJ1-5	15	TGTGCCAGCTCCCAGGACGGTACACGGGAACAGCCCCAGCATTTT	CASSQDGTREQPQHF
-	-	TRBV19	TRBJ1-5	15	TGTGCCAGTAGTATGGGAGGGAATGGCAATCAGCCCCAGCATTTT	CASSMGGNGNQPQHF
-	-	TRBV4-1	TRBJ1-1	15	TGCGCCAGCAGCCAAGAAACCAGTTTGAACACTGAAGCTTTCTTT	CASSQETSLNTEAFF
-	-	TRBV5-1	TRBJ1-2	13	TGCGCCAGCAGCTTGTACGCAGGGGATGGCTACACCTTC	CASSLYAGDGYTF
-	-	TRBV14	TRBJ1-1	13	TGTGCCAGCAGCCAAGATCGTCAGGGTAGTGCTTTCTTT	CASSQDRQGSAFF
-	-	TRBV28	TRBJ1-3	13	TGTGCCAGCAGTGCGCTCTCTGGAAACACCATATATTTT	CASSALSGNTIYF
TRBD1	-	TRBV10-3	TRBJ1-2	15	TGTGCCATCAGTGACTCCACAGGGGAGATCTATGGCTACACCTTC	CAISDSTGEIYGYTF
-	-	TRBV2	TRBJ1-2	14	TGTGCCAGCAGTCCACGGACAGAGTTCTATGGCTACACCTTC	CASSPRTEFYGYTF
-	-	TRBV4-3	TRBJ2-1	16	TGCGCCAGCAGCCAAGAATCGGGACAAGGCAACAATGAGCAGTTCTTC	CASSQESGQGNNEQFF
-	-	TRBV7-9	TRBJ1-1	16	TGTGCCAGCAGTTCTACGGGACTTCCTTCGAACACTGAAGCTTTCTTT	CASSSTGLPSNTEAFF
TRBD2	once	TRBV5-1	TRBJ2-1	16	TGCGCCAGCTCCCGGACTAGCGGGATCTCCTACAATGAGCAGTTCTTC	CASSRTSGISYNEQFF
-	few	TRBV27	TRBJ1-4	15	TGTGCCAGCAGTTCCTTGGGTCAGACAAATGAAAAACTGTTTTTT	CASSSLGQTNEKLFF
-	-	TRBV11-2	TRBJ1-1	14	TGTGCCAGCAGCTTGGACAGTATTTTCACTGAAGCTTTCTTT	CASSLDSIFTEAFF
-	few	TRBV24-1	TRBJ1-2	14	TGTGCCACCAGTGATTTCAGGTCAGCAGATGGCTACACCTTC	CATSDFRSADGYTF
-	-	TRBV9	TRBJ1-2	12	TGTGCCAGCAGCGTCGTTGGGGGCGGCTACACCTTC	CASSVVGGGYTF
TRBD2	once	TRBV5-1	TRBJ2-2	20	TGCGCCAGCAGCCGGGGGATCAGAATGACCCTAGCGGCGAACACCGGGGAGCTGTTTTTT	CASSRGIRMTLAANTGELFF
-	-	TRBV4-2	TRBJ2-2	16	TGTGCCAGCAGCCAAGGGGCCGACACCTTCGCCGGGGAGCTGTTTTTT	CASSQGADTFAGELFF
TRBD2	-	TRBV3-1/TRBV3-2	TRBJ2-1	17	TGTGCCAGCAGCCAAGTTGGGACGGGGGGTAACTACAATGAGCAGTTCTTC	CASSQVGTGGNYNEQFF
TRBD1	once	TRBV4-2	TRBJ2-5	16	TGTGCCAGCAGCCAGGAAGCGACAGGGTTGGGGGAGACCCAGTACTTC	CASSQEATGLGETQYF
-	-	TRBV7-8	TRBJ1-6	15	TGTGCCAGCAGCTTAGGGACAGTGGGGAATTCACCCCTCCACTTT	CASSLGTVGNSPLHF
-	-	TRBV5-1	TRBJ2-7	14	TGCGCCAGCAGCTCGGCGGGAAACGCCTACGAGCAGTACTTC	CASSSAGNAYEQYF
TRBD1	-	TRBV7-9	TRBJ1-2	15	TGTGCCAGCAGCTTACGAGTGGGGACAGAATATGGCTACACCTTC	CASSLRVGTEYGYTF